This is a list of T cell receptor beta chains from one sample in a study of vaccination effects on CD4 cells after COVID-19. The antigens of these receptors remain unknown. Produced via immunoSEQ multiplex PCR; TCRdb's table is partial and in-frame only. This sample has about 46,000 clones, with about 74% found just once. The sequencing used CD4+ T cells from PBMCs cultured with HCoV-OC43 spike peptides, collected after COVID-19 vaccination. All receptors come from a human donor who received a COVID-19 vaccine. The CDR3 runs from the conserved cysteine through the conserved F or W. A D gene is named only where the DNA matches it firmly. The size of a clone is reported for some rows only, either as once, few or many, or as a class for expanded clones.

length	D	size	V	J	CDR3	DNA
16	-	medium-sized	TRBV27	TRBJ2-5	CASSPSLEPLRQTQYF	TGTGCCAGCAGTCCATCCCTCGAGCCCCTACGTCAGACCCAGTACTTC
13	-	-	TRBV3-1/TRBV3-2	TRBJ1-5	CASSQDRYSPQHF	TGTGCCAGCAGCCAAGATAGGTATTCGCCCCAGCATTTT
14	-	-	TRBV7-2	TRBJ2-7	CASSRRQGTYEQYF	TGTGCCAGCAGCCGCCGTCAGGGCACCTACGAGCAGTACTTC
13	TRBD1	-	TRBV6-6	TRBJ1-2	CASSYPGTGVYTF	TGTGCCAGCAGTTACCCGGGGACAGGCGTTTACACCTTC
16	TRBD1	-	TRBV6-1	TRBJ1-5	CASSARDRAFNQPQHF	TGTGCCAGCAGTGCCCGGGACAGGGCTTTCAATCAGCCCCAGCATTTT
16	TRBD1	-	TRBV5-4	TRBJ2-2	CASSPRTDRVDGELFF	TGTGCCAGCAGCCCACGGACGGACAGGGTTGACGGGGAGCTGTTTTTT
17	TRBD2	-	TRBV7-8	TRBJ2-7	CASSLVGLAGVGNEQYF	TGTGCCAGCAGCTTAGTGGGACTAGCGGGAGTCGGTAACGAGCAGTACTTC
14	TRBD2	-	TRBV6-5	TRBJ2-5	CASHRDYLQETQYF	TGTGCTAGTCACCGGGACTACCTCCAAGAGACCCAGTACTTC
16	-	-	TRBV18	TRBJ2-3	CASSPLFDAVGDTQYF	TGTGCCAGCTCACCCCTTTTTGATGCGGTAGGAGATACGCAGTATTTT
14	-	-	TRBV11-2	TRBJ2-3	CASSLDRWADTQYF	TGTGCCAGCAGCTTAGACAGGTGGGCGGATACGCAGTATTTT
14	-	-	TRBV7-8	TRBJ2-1	CASSLSNLYNEQFF	TGTGCCAGCAGCTTAAGTAACCTCTACAATGAGCAGTTCTTC
17	-	-	TRBV2	TRBJ2-3	CASSGPGRRGHTDTQYF	TGTGCCAGCAGCGGACCGGGGAGGAGGGGTCACACAGATACGCAGTATTTT
13	-	-	TRBV7-9	TRBJ1-2	CASSFVQDYGYTF	TGTGCCAGCAGCTTCGTACAGGACTATGGCTACACCTTC
15	-	-	TRBV5-4	TRBJ1-2	CASSLKGVPSYGYTF	TGTGCCAGCAGCTTGAAGGGGGTACCTTCCTATGGCTACACCTTC
15	-	-	TRBV5-8	TRBJ2-1	CASSLGQVGGNEQFF	TGTGCCAGCAGCTTGGGGCAGGTTGGCGGCAATGAGCAGTTCTTC
15	TRBD2	many	TRBV4-1	TRBJ2-1	CASSPSGSFLGEQFF	TGCGCCAGCAGCCCTAGCGGGAGCTTCCTTGGCGAGCAGTTCTTC
15	TRBD2	many	TRBV6-4	TRBJ2-1	CASSDSAGGYNEQFF	TGTGCCAGCAGTGACTCAGCGGGGGGGTACAATGAGCAGTTCTTC
14	TRBD1	-	TRBV18	TRBJ2-7	CASSPGQGTYEQYF	TGTGCCAGCTCACCGGGACAGGGGACCTACGAGCAGTACTTC
15	TRBD1	-	TRBV19	TRBJ2-2	CASTPGQGTTGELFF	TGTGCCAGTACCCCGGGACAGGGGACCACCGGGGAGCTGTTTTTT
16	-	once	TRBV19	TRBJ1-2	CASSIDPHGWSGGYTF	TGTGCCAGTAGTATAGACCCTCATGGATGGTCCGGGGGCTACACCTTC
15	-	-	TRBV7-9	TRBJ1-1	CASSLQGGLGTEAFF	TGTGCCAGCAGCCTACAGGGTGGACTTGGCACTGAAGCTTTCTTT
13	-	few	TRBV18	TRBJ1-3	CASSPREGDTIYF	TGTGCCAGCTCACCCCGGGAGGGAGACACCATATATTTT
12	-	-	TRBV18	TRBJ2-2	CASSENTGELFF	TGTGCCAGCTCAGAGAACACCGGGGAGCTGTTTTTT
13	-	-	TRBV30	TRBJ2-5	CAWSVKGAETQYF	TGTGCCTGGAGTGTCAAGGGCGCGGAGACCCAGTACTTC
16	TRBD1	once	TRBV7-2	TRBJ1-3	CASSLGTVSTGNTIYF	TGTGCCAGCAGCTTGGGGACAGTATCCACTGGAAACACCATATATTTT
17	-	few	TRBV6-1	TRBJ2-6	CASSDRGGGSGANVLTF	TGTGCCAGCAGTGACCGGGGAGGGGGATCTGGGGCCAACGTCCTGACTTTC
11	-	few	TRBV20-1	TRBJ2-3	CSARITHTQYF	TGCAGTGCTAGGATCACTCATACGCAGTATTTT